The source of this T cell receptor beta chain is a study of shared clonotypes between healthy human individuals. Notes on the study in general: Relative to their counterparts shared across all four donors, non-shared clonotypes exhibited diminished generation probabilities.

Sequenced by immunoSEQ multiplex PCR; TCRdb stores in-frame clones only, minus some. The sample carries roughly 1 million clones, around 76% recorded once. A word on this clone: The antigen remains undetermined.

The material sequenced was memory CD4+ T cells sorted from blood. Specified subset: CD45RA-negative fraction. This clonotype originated in a man between 18 and 35 years old in good health.

The CDR3 is CASNPHTGELFF. As DNA, the CDR3 is TGTGCCAGCAACCCGCATACCGGGGAGCTGTTTTTT. This sequence joins TRBV6-1 and TRBJ2-2; D call uncertain. V was cut by 7 bases and J by 5 bases, with 8 bases left in between. There are 12 residues in the CDR3. Germline loops: CDR1 MNHNS, CDR2 SASEGT.